A selection of T cell receptor beta chains follows, all from one sample in a study of metastatic and nonmetastatic thyroid tumors. TCRdb re-called clones via MiXCR from the PCR reads. The table shows 31,000 or so clones, with about 17% occurring only once. Sequenced input: blood. The receptor source for this set is a female donor with papillary thyroid cancer or a benign thyroid nodule (not recorded which). Some clones in this sample may be carry-over from other donors' samples. CDR3s include the opening cysteine and the closing phenylalanine or tryptophan. The order of the fields is J gene, D gene, V gene, clone size, CDR3 DNA, CDR3 protein. A D gene is named only where the DNA matches it firmly. Not all rows give a size; the values are once, few, many and, for expanded clones, a class.

>TRBJ2-2|-|TRBV12-3/TRBV12-4|many
TGTGCCAGCAGCCGGACTACACCGAACACCGGGGAGCTGTTTTTT
CASSRTTPNTGELFF
>TRBJ1-2|-|TRBV5-1|many
TGCGCCAGCTCCCGGACACTGAACTATGGCTACACCTTC
CASSRTLNYGYTF
>TRBJ2-3|-|TRBV12-3/TRBV12-4|many
TGTGCCAGCAGTTTGGGATACACAGATACGCAGTATTTT
CASSLGYTDTQYF
>TRBJ2-2|-|TRBV19|many
TGTGCCAGTACGATTAGCAGTTTGAACACCGGGGAGCTGTTTTTT
CASTISSLNTGELFF
>TRBJ2-3|-|TRBV6-1|few
TGTGCCAGCAGTCGTACAGGGACTAGCACAGATACGCAGTATTTT
CASSRTGTSTDTQYF
>TRBJ2-4|-|TRBV5-1|many
TGCGCCAGCAGCTTGGGGTCGGGGGAAGTAGCCAAAAACATTCAGTACTTC
CASSLGSGEVAKNIQYF
>TRBJ2-7|-|TRBV28|-
TGTGCCAGCAGTGCAGGACCCACCTACGAGCAGTACTTC
CASSAGPTYEQYF
>TRBJ1-1|-|TRBV5-1|many
TGCGCCAGCAGCTTGCGGACTAACACTGAAGCTTTCTTT
CASSLRTNTEAFF
>TRBJ2-1|TRBD2|TRBV28|few
TGTGCCAGCAGTTCGACTAGCGGGTGCCCCTGCTACAATGAGCAGTTCTTC
CASSSTSGCPCYNEQFF
>TRBJ1-4|-|TRBV12-3/TRBV12-4|many
TGTGCCAGCAGTTTTAGAAGTATCATGTTTTTT
CASSFRSIMFF
>TRBJ2-3|TRBD2|TRBV4-1|-
TGCGCCAGCAGCCAAGCCCTAATGGCTAGCGGGAGGGCGGCAGATACGCAGTATTTT
CASSQALMASGRAADTQYF
>TRBJ1-1|-|TRBV29-1|many
TGCAGCGTTGTAGGGGGGGCTGAGGACACTGAAGCTTTCTTT
CSVVGGAEDTEAFF